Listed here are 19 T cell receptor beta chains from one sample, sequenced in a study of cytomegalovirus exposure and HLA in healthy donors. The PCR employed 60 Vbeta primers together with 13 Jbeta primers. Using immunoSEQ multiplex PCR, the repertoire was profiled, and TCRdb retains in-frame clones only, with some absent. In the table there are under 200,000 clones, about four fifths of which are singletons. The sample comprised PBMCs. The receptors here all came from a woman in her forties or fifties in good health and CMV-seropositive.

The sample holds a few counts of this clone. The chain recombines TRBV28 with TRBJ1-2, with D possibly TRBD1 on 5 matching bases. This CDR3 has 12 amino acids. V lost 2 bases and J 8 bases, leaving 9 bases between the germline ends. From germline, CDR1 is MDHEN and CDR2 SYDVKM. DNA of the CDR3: TGTGCCAGCAGTTTACAGGGAAAGGGCTACACCTTC. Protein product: CASSLQGKGYTF.

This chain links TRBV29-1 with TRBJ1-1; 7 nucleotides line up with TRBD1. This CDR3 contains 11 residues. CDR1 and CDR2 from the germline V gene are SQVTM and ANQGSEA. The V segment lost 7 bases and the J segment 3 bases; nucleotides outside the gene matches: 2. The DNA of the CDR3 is TGCAGCGGAACAGGGGACACTGAAGCTTTCTTT. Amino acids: CSGTGDTEAFF. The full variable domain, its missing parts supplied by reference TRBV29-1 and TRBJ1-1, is SAVISQKPSRDICQRGTSLTIQCQVDSQVTMMFWYRQQPGQSLTLIATANQGSEATYESGFVIDKFPISRPNLTFSTLTVSNMSPEDSSIYLCSGTGDTEAFFGQGTRLTVV.

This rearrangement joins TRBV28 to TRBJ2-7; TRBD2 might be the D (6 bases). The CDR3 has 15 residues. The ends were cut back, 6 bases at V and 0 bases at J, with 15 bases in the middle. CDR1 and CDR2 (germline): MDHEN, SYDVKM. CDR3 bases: TGTGCCAGCAGAAAAACGGGAGTCAGCTCCTACGAGCAGTACTTC. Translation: CASRKTGVSSYEQYF.

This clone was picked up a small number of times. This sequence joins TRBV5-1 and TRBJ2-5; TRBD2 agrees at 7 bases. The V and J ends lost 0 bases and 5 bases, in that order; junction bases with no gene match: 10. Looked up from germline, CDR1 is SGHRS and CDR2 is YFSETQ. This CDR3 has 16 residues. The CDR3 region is CASSLAWGGGMETQYF. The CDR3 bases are TGCGCCAGCAGCTTGGCCTGGGGCGGGGGAATGGAGACCCAGTACTTC.

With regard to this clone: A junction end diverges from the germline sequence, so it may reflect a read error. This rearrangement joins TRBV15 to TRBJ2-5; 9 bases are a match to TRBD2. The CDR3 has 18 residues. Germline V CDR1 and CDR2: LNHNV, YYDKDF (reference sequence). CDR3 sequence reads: CATSRRISGRPRGETQYF. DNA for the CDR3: TGTGCCACCAGCAGAAGAATTAGCGGGAGACCCAGGGGAGAGACCCAATACTTC.

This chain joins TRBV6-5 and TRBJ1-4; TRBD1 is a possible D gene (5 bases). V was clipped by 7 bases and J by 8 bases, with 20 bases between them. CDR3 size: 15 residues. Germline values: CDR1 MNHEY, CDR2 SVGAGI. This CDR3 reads CASTNFRVKGEKLFF. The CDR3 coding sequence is TGTGCCAGCACCAACTTTAGGGTAAAGGGGGAAAAACTGTTTTTT.

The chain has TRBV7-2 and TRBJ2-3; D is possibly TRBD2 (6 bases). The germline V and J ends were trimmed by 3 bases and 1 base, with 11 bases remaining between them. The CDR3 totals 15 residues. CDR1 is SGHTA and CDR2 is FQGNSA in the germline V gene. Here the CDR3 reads CASSFWASGTDTQYF. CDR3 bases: TGTGCCAGCAGCTTTTGGGCTAGCGGCACAGATACGCAGTATTTT.

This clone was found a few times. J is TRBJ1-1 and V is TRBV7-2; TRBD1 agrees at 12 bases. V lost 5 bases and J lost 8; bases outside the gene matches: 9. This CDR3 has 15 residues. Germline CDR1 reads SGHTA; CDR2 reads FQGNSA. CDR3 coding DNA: TGTGCCAGCAGCCCAGTCGGGACAGGGGGCATGGAAGCTTTCTTT. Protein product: CASSPVGTGGMEAFF.

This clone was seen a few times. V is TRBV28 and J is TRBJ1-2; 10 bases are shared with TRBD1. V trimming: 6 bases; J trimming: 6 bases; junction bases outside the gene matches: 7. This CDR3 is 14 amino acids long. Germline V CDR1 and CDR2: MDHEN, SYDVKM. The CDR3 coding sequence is TGTGCCAGCAGCCCTACCGGGACAGGGGATGGCTACACCTTC. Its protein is CASSPTGTGDGYTF.

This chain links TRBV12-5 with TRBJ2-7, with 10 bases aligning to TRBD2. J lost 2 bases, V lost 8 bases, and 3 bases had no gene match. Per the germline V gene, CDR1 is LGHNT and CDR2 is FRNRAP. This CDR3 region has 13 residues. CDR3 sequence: CASSLAGAYEQYF. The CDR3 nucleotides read TGTGCTAGTAGCCTAGCGGGAGCCTACGAGCAGTACTTC. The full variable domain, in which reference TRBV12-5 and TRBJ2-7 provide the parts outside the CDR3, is DARVTQTPRHKVTEMGQEVTMRCQPILGHNTVFWYRQTMMQGLELLAYFRNRAPLDDSGMPKDRFSAEMPDATLATLKIQPSEPRDSAVYFCASSLAGAYEQYFGPGTRLTVT.

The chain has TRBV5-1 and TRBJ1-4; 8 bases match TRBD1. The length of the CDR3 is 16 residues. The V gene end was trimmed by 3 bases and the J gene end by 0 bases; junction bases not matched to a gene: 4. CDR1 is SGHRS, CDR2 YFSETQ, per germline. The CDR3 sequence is CASSSQTGATNEKLFF. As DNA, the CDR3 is TGCGCCAGCAGCTCTCAGACAGGGGCAACTAATGAAAAACTGTTTTTT.

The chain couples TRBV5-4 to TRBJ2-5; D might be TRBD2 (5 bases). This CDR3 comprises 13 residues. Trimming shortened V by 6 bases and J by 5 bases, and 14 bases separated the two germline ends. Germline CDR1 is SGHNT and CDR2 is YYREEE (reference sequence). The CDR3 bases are TGTGCCAGCAACCGCGGCGGCGGGGAGACCCAGTACTTC. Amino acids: CASNRGGGETQYF. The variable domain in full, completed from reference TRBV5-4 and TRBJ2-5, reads ETGVTQSPTHLIKTRGQQVTLRCSSQSGHNTVSWYQQALGQGPQFIFQYYREEENGRGNFPPRFSGLQFPNYSSELNVNALELDDSALYLCASNRGGGETQYFGPGTRLLVL.

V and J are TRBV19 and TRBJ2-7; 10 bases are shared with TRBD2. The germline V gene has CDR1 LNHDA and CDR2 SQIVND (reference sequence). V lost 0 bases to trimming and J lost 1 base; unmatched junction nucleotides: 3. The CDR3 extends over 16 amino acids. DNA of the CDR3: TGTGCCAGTAGTATAGAGCGGACTAGCGGATCCTACGAGCAGTACTTC. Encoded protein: CASSIERTSGSYEQYF.

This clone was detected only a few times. The CDR3, as DNA: TGTGCCAGCATGAGAGAAAAACTGTTTTTT. Translating it yields CASMREKLFF. V and J are TRBV6-1 and TRBJ1-4; D remains ambiguous. The germline V gene has CDR1 MNHNS and CDR2 SASEGT. The CDR3 length is 10 residues. The ends were cut back, 7 bases at V and 8 bases at J, with 5 bases in the middle.

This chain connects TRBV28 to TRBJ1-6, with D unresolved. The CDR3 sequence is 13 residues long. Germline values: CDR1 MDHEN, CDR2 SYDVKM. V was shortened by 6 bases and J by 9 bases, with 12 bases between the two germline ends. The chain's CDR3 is CASSPTDSSPLHF. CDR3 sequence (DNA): TGTGCCAGCAGCCCCACTGACTCTTCACCCCTCCACTTT.

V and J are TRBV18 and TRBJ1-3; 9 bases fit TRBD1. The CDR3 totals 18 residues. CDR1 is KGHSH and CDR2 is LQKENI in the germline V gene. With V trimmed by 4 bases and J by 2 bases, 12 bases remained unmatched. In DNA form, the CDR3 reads TGTGCCAGCTCACGGGGACAGGGAACTATCGGAGCTGGAAACACCATATATTTT. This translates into CASSRGQGTIGAGNTIYF.

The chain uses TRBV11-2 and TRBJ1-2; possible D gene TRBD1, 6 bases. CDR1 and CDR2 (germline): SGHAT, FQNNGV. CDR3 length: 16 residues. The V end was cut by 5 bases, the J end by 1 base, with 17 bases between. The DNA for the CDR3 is TGTGCCAGCAGCCCATCTCCCAAGGGGGTTAACTATGGCTACACCTTC. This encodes CASSPSPKGVNYGYTF.

In DNA form, the CDR3 reads TGTGCCAGCTCAATTAGAGGGAGCTCCTACAATGAGCAGTTCTTC. Translating it yields CASSIRGSSYNEQFF. The J gene is TRBJ2-1, the V gene TRBV28; tentative D call: TRBD2 (5 bases). Trimming stripped 8 bases from V and 0 bases from J, with 14 bases between. Germline CDR1 and CDR2: MDHEN and SYDVKM. There are 15 residues in the CDR3.

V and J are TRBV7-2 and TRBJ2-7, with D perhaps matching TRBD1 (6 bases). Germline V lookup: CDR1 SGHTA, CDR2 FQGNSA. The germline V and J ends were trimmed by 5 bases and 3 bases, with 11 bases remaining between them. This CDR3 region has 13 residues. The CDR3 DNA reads TGTGCCAGCAGCCCGGGACAATACTACGAGCAGTACTTC. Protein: CASSPGQYYEQYF.